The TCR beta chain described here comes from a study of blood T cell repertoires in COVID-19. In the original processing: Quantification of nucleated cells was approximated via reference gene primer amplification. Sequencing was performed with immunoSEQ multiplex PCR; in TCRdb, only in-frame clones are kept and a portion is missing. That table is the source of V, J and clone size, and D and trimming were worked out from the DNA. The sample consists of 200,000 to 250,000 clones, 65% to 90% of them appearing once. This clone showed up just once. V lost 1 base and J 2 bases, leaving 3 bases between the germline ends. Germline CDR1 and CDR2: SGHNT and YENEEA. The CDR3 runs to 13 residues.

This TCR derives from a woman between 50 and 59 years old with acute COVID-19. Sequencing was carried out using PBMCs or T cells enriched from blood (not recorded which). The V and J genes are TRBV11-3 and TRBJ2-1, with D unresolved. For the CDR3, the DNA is TGTGCCAGCAGCTTAGCAGCCTACAATGAGCAGTTCTTC. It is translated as CASSLAAYNEQFF.